This TCR beta chain was recovered during a study of shared clonotypes between healthy human individuals. As for the study in general: The cohort had a couple of women and a few men, ages 18 to 49. Study observations and caveats: Estimated richness values were generally larger in naive subsets than in memory subsets. A small donor pool kept down the genetic and exposure-history diversity that was represented.

Naive CD8 cells, CD45RO-negative and positively selected for CCR7, excluded terminally differentiated effector memory CD45RA+ cells. Profiled with immunoSEQ multiplex PCR; TCRdb holds only in-frame clones, not every one. The table lists some 2.1 million clones, roughly 93% of them singletons. As concerns this clone: Its antigen is unidentified.

The TCR was taken from a man aged 18 to 35 in good health. Some clones in this sample may be carry-over from other donors' samples. Sequencing used naive CD8+ T cells from PBMCs.

As DNA, the CDR3 is TGTGCCAGCAGTGAAGCGCTTTTTCTGGGGAATCAGCCCCAGCATTTT. It translates to CASSEALFLGNQPQHF. This chain links TRBV6-1 with TRBJ1-5; D is uncertain. Trimming shortened V by 0 bases and J by 4 bases, and 13 bases separated the two germline ends. CDR1 is MNHNS, CDR2 SASEGT, per germline. The CDR3 covers 16 residues.